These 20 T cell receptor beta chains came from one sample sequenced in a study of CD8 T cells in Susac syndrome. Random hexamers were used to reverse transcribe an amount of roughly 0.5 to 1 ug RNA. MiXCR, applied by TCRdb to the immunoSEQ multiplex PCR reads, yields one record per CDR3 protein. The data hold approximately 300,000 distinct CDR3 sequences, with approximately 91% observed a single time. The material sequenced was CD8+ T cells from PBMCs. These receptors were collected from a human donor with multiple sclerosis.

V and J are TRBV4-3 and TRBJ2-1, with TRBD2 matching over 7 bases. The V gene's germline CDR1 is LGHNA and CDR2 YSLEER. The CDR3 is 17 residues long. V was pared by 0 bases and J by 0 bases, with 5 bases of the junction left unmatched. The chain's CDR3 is CASSQDASGSSYNEQFF. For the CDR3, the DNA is TGCGCCAGCAGCCAAGATGCTAGCGGCAGCTCCTACAATGAGCAGTTCTTC.

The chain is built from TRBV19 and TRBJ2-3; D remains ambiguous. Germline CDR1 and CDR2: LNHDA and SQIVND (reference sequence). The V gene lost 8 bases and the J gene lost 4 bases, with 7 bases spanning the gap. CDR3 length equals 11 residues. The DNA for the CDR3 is TGTGCCAGTTTTGGGGCAGATACGCAGTATTTT. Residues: CASFGADTQYF.

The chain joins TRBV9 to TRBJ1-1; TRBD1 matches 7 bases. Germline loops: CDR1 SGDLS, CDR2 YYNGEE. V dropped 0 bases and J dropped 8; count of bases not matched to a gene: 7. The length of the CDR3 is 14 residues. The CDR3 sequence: CASSVEEGGAEAFF. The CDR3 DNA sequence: TGTGCCAGCAGCGTAGAAGAAGGGGGCGCCGAAGCTTTCTTT.

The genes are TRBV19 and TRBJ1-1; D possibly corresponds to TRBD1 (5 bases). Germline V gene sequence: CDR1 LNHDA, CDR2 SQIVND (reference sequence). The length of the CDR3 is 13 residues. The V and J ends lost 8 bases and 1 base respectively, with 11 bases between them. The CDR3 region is CASGGGPNTEAFF. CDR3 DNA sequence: TGTGCCAGTGGTGGGGGTCCGAACACTGAAGCTTTCTTT.

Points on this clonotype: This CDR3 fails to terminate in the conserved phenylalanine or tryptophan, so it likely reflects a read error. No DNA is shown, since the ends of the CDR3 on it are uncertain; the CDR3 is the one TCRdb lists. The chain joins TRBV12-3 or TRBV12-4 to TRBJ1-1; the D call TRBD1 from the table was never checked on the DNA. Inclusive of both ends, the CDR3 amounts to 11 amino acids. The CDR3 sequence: CASRMGPEAFL.

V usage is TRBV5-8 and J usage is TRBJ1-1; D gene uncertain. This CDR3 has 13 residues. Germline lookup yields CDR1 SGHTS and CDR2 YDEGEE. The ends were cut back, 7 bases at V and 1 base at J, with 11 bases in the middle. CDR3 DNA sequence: TGTGCCAGCGGGCCGATAGAGAACACTGAAGCTTTCTTT. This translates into CASGPIENTEAFF.

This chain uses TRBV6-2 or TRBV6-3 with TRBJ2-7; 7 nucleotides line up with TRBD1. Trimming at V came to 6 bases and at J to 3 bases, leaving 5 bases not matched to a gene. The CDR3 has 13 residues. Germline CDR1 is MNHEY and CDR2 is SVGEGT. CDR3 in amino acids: CASSHRGNYEQYF. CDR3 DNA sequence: TGTGCCAGCAGCCACAGGGGTAACTACGAGCAGTACTTC.

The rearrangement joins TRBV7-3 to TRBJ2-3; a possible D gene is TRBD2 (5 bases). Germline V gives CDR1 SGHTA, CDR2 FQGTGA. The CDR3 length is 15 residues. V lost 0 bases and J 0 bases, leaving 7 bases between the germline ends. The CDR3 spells CASSLTIASTDTQYF. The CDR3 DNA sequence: TGTGCCAGCAGCTTAACGATAGCGAGCACAGATACGCAGTATTTT.

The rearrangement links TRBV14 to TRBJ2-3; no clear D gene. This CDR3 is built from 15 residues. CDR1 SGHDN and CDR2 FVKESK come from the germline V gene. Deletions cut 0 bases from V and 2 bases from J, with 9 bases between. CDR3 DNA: TGTGCCAGCAGCCAAGACAGGTTCTACACAGATACGCAGTATTTT. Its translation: CASSQDRFYTDTQYF. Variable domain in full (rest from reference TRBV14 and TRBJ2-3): EAGVTQFPSHSVIEKGQTVTLRCDPISGHDNLYWYRRVMGKEIKFLLHFVKESKQDESGMPNNRFLAERTGGTYSTLKVQPAELEDSGVYFCASSQDRFYTDTQYFGPGTRLTVL.

The CDR3 spells CSAAGLAGVGSTDTQYF. CDR3 nucleotide sequence: TGCAGCGCCGCCGGACTAGCGGGAGTTGGTAGCACAGATACGCAGTATTTT. This chain joins TRBV29-1 and TRBJ2-3, with 13 bases identical to TRBD2. V dropped 7 bases and J dropped 0; count of bases not matched to a gene: 10. The CDR3 covers 17 residues. The germline V gene has CDR1 SQVTM and CDR2 ANQGSEA.

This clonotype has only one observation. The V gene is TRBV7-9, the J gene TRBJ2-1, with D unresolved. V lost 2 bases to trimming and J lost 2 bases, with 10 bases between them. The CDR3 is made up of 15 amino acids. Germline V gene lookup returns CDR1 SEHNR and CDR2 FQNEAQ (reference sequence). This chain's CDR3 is CASSLTVRTYNEQFF. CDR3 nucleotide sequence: TGTGCCAGCAGCTTAACCGTTCGAACCTACAATGAGCAGTTCTTC.

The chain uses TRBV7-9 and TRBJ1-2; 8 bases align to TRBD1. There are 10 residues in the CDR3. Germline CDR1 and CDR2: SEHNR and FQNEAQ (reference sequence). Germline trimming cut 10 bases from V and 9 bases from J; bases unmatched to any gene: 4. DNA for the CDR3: TGTGCCATCCAGGGGGCGAGCTACACCTTC. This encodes CAIQGASYTF.

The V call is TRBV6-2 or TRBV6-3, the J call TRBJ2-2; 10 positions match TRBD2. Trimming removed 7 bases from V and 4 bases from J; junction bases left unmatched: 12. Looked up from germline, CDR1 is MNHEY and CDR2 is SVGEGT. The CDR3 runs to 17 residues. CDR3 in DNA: TGTGCCAGCAATGGCCGGGTAGCGGGGGGCCGCACCGGGGAGCTGTTTTTT. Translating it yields CASNGRVAGGRTGELFF.

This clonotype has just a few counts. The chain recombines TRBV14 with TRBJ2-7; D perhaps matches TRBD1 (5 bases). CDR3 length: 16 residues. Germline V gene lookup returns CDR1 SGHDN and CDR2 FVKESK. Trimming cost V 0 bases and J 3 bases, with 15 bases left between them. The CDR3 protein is CASSQDRAGSVYEQYF. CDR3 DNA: TGTGCCAGCAGCCAAGATCGGGCAGGGTCGGTCTACGAGCAGTACTTC.

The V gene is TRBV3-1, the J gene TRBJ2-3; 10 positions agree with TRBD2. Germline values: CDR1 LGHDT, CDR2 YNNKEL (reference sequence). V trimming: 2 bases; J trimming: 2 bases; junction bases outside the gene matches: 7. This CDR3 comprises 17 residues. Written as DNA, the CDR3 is TGTGCCAGCAGCCAAAGATTAGCGGGAGGCCCCACAGATACGCAGTATTTT. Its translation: CASSQRLAGGPTDTQYF.

In DNA, the CDR3 is TGCAGTGCTAACCCGGGACTAGCGGACTACAATGAGCAGTTCTTC. Protein: CSANPGLADYNEQFF. V and J are TRBV20-1 and TRBJ2-1; TRBD2 matches 11 bases. V lost 4 bases and J lost 3; bases outside the gene matches: 5. The CDR3 is made up of 15 amino acids. The germline CDR1 and CDR2 sequences are DFQATT and SNEGSKA (reference sequence).

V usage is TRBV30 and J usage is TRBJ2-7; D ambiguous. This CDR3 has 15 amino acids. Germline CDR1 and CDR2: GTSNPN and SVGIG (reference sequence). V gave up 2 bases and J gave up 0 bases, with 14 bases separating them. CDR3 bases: TGTGCCTGGAGTCCACCAGCGTGGAGCTCCTACGAGCAGTACTTC. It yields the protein CAWSPPAWSSYEQYF.

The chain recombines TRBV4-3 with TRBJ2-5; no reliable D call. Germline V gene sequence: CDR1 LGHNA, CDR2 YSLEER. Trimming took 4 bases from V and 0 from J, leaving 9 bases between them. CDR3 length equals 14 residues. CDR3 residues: CASSRRPYQETQYF. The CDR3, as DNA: TGCGCCAGCAGCCGTCGGCCTTACCAAGAGACCCAGTACTTC.

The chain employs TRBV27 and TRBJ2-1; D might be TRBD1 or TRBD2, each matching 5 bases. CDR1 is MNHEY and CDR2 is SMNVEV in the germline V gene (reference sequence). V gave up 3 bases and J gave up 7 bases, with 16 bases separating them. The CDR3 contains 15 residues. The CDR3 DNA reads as TGTGCCAGCAGTTTCTTGCAGGGACGAGGTAATGAGCAGTTCTTC. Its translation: CASSFLQGRGNEQFF.

This CDR3 is CASSSLQAEGTGELFF. The CDR3 DNA reads as TGTGCCAGCAGTTCACTCCAGGCTGAGGGCACCGGGGAGCTGTTTTTT. J is TRBJ2-2 and V is TRBV27; possibly TRBD2 for D (5 bases). Trimming stripped 4 bases from V and 4 bases from J, with 16 bases between. Germline V gene sequence: CDR1 MNHEY, CDR2 SMNVEV (reference sequence). The CDR3 totals 16 residues.